This entry lists 11 T cell receptor beta chains sequenced from one sample in a study of response to subunit inactivated influenza vaccine. One entry per CDR3 protein, called by TCRdb with MiXCR from the RT-PCR reads. The sample has around 200,000 distinct CDR3 sequences; approximately 15% are singletons. The sequences come from CD8+ T cells sorted from PBMCs, collected 4 to 6 days after vaccination. The receptors stem from a man aged 50 to 60 who received an inactivated influenza vaccine.

This clonotype was observed a few times. The chain carries TRBV7-9 and TRBJ1-1; the D is unclear. V lost 1 base, J lost 11 bases, and 14 bases lay in between. There are 13 residues in the CDR3. CDR1 is SEHNR, CDR2 FQNEAQ, per germline (reference sequence). CDR3 in amino acids: CASSLGLATAAFF. CDR3 sequence (DNA): TGTGCCAGCAGCTTAGGTCTGGCAACGGCGGCTTTCTTT.

The J gene is TRBJ2-7, the V gene TRBV7-9; no clear D gene. Germline values: CDR1 SEHNR, CDR2 FQNEAQ (reference sequence). CDR3 size: 16 residues. V was cut by 1 base and J by 3 bases, with 16 bases left in between. The CDR3 protein is CASSLGFGSVFYEQYF. The CDR3 nucleotides read TGTGCCAGCAGCTTAGGGTTCGGCAGTGTATTCTACGAGCAGTACTTC.

The V call is TRBV27, the J call TRBJ1-4, with TRBD1 identical over 7 bases. V was pared by 2 bases and J by 8 bases, with 8 bases of the junction left unmatched. The CDR3 is 15 amino acids. In germline, CDR1 is MNHEY, CDR2 SMNVEV (reference sequence). CDR3 DNA: TGTGCCAGCAGTTTAAAACAGGGGTGGGAAGAAAAACTGTTTTTT. Its protein product is CASSLKQGWEEKLFF.

The chain recombines TRBV9 with TRBJ2-3; 11 bases agree with TRBD2. Germline lookup yields CDR1 SGDLS and CDR2 YYNGEE. V gave up 4 bases and J gave up 2 bases; unmatched junction bases: 9. CDR3 length: 17 amino acids. CDR3 residues: CASSPYSGGAVTDTQYF. CDR3 coding DNA: TGTGCCAGCAGCCCTTATAGCGGGGGGGCGGTCACAGATACGCAGTATTTT.

This clonotype was seen a handful of times. The rearrangement uses TRBV4-3 and TRBJ2-1; TRBD2 matches at 9 bases. The junction had 3 bases not matched to a gene; V was cut back by 1 base and J by 5 bases. The germline V gene has CDR1 LGHNA and CDR2 YSLEER. CDR3 length: 15 amino acids. As DNA, the CDR3 is TGCGCCAGCAGCCAAGCTAGCGGGGTCAACAATGAGCAGTTCTTC. Its translation: CASSQASGVNNEQFF.

This chain connects TRBV27 to TRBJ2-7; weak D call: TRBD1 (5 bases). The germline V gene encodes CDR1 MNHEY and CDR2 SMNVEV (reference sequence). V was clipped by 8 bases and J by 0 bases, with 17 bases between them. The CDR3 contains 15 residues. The CDR3 sequence is CASPRCRAHSYEQYF. CDR3 bases: TGTGCCAGCCCCAGGTGCAGGGCCCACTCCTACGAGCAGTACTTC.

This clonotype has just one count. This sequence joins TRBV28 and TRBJ2-5; tentative D call: TRBD1 (6 bases). Per germline, CDR1 MDHEN and CDR2 SYDVKM. V was clipped by 8 bases and J by 4 bases, with 17 bases between them. The CDR3 has 14 amino acids. The CDR3 loop is CASSHTGMVETQYF. CDR3 nucleotides: TGTGCCAGCTCGCACACAGGGATGGTAGAGACCCAGTACTTC.

Points on this clonotype: The CDR3 does not close with the conserved phenylalanine or tryptophan, likely indicating a read error. This chain uses TRBV12-3 or TRBV12-4 with TRBJ2-2; D is perhaps TRBD1 (6 bases). The V and J ends lost 4 bases and 5 bases respectively, with 14 bases between them. The CDR3 is 15 residues long. CDR3: CASSSVGAGTGELFL. The DNA for the CDR3 is TGTGCCAGCAGTTCAGTGGGGGCTGGGACCGGGGAGCTGTTTCTT.

This clonotype has more than one count but fewer than ten. The gene calls are TRBV11-2 and TRBJ2-5; tentatively, D is TRBD1 or TRBD2 (5 bases each). Trimming left V 5 bases short and J 1 base short, with 14 bases between. CDR1 and CDR2 from the germline V gene are SGHAT and FQNNGV. The CDR3 runs to 15 residues. As DNA, the CDR3 is TGTGCCAGCAGCCACATTGGGGCGGGCCAAGAGACCCAGTACTTC. Its protein product is CASSHIGAGQETQYF.

This clonotype was counted between two and nine times. This rearrangement joins TRBV11-2 to TRBJ2-1; 8 bases match TRBD2. The CDR3 is 15 amino acids. V shed 0 bases, J shed 9 bases, and the junction held 7 bases outside the gene matches. Germline V gene lookup returns CDR1 SGHAT and CDR2 FQNNGV. DNA of the CDR3: TGTGCCAGCAGCTTAGAGTTTAGCGGGGAGATTGAGCAGTTCTTC. Its protein is CASSLEFSGEIEQFF.

This clonotype was counted between two and nine times. This chain joins TRBV7-9 and TRBJ2-2; 9 nucleotides line up with TRBD2. V trimming: 1 base; J trimming: 3 bases; junction bases outside the gene matches: 3. CDR1 is SEHNR, CDR2 FQNEAQ, per germline (reference sequence). CDR3 length: 16 residues. In nucleotides, the CDR3 is TGTGCCAGCAGCTTAGTGGTAGCGGGGGACACCGGGGAGCTGTTTTTT. Residues: CASSLVVAGDTGELFF.